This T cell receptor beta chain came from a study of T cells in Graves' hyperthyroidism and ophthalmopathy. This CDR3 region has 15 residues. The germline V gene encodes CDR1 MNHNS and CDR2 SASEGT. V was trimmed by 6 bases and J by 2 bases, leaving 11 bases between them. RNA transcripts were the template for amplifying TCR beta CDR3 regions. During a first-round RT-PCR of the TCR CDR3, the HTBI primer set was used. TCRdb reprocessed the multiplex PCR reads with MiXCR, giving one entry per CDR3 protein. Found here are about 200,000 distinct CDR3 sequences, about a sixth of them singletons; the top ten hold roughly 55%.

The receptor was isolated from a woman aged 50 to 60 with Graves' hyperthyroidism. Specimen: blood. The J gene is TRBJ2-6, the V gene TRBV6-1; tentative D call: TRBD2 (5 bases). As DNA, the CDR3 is TGTGCCAGCAGGCCCGGGGAGCCTGGGGCCAACGTCCTGACTTTC. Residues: CASRPGEPGANVLTF.